This TCR beta chain was sequenced during a study of T-cell memory formation after mild COVID-19. Study-level results: CD4+ contracting clones lay mainly in CM and EM, CD8+ ones in EMRA.

Using its own MiXCR run on the 5' RACE reads, TCRdb lists one record per CDR3 protein. The table shows 450,000 to 650,000 distinct CDR3 sequences, with about 20% occurring only once. Concerning this clonotype: Its specificity is not known.

The CDR3 totals 17 residues. The germline gives CDR1 SGHRS, CDR2 YFSETQ. V was clipped by 4 bases and J by 1 base, with 19 bases between them. The sequence came from an adult woman who had mild COVID-19 (a few samples of this study predate the infection). Cell type and time point are not known. Sequencing used PBMCs or a T cell subset sorted from them (not recorded which). The genes are TRBV5-1 and TRBJ2-3, with D possibly being TRBD2 (6 bases). The CDR3 reads CASSHDLLGGGTDTQYF. The CDR3 DNA reads TGCGCCAGCAGCCACGACCTCCTCGGCGGGGGCACAGATACGCAGTATTTT.